This T cell receptor (beta chain) is drawn from a study of cytomegalovirus exposure and HLA in healthy donors. General study findings and limits: Testing in vitro showed a few CMV-associated chains specific for CMV antigens. According to a later analysis, TCR clusters from the first cohort tended to co-occur in the roughly 120 validation repertoires. There were approximately 150 TCR beta chains listed as cytomegalovirus-associated.

The CDR3 is 14 amino acids. The germline gives CDR1 SNHLY, CDR2 FYNNEI. The J segment lost 4 bases and the V segment lost 7 bases, leaving 9 bases of the junction unmatched. The assay was immunoSEQ multiplex PCR, and TCRdb's table has in-frame clones only and misses some. The data show about 170,000 clones, with roughly 90% seen just once and around 4.4% held by the top ten. In regard to this clone: Its antigen is still unknown.

The donors were members of the roughly 130-subject validation cohort (separate from the roughly 700-subject first cohort). The chain combines TRBV2 with TRBJ2-7; TRBD2 aligns across 8 bases. The material sequenced was PBMCs. This TCR was sampled from a man aged 18 to 30 in good health and CMV-seropositive. This CDR3 reads CASNLAGTNYEQYF. The CDR3 DNA reads as TGTGCCAGCAACTTAGCGGGGACAAATTACGAGCAGTACTTC.